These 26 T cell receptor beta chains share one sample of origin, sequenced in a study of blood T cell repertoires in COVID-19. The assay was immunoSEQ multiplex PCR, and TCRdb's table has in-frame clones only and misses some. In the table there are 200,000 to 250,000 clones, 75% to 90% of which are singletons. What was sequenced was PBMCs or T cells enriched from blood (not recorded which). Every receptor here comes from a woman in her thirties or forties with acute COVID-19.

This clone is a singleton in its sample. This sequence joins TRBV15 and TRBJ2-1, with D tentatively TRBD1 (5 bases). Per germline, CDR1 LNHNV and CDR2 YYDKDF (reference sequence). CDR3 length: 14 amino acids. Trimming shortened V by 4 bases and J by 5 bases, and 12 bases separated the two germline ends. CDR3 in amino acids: CATSTQDTHNEQFF. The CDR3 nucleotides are TGTGCCACCAGCACCCAGGACACCCACAATGAGCAGTTCTTC.

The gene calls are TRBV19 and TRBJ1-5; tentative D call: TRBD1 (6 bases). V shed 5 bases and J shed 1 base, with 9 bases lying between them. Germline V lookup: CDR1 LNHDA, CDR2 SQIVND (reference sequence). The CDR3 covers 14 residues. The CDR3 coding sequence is TGTGCCAGTAGTTTGGACAGAAGCAATCAGCCCCAGCATTTT. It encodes CASSLDRSNQPQHF. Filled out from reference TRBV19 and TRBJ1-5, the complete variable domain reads DGGITQSPKYLFRKEGQNVTLSCEQNLNHDAMYWYRQDPGQGLRLIYYSQIVNDFQKGDIAEGYSVSREKKESFPLTVTSAQKNPTAFYLCASSLDRSNQPQHFGDGTRLSIL.

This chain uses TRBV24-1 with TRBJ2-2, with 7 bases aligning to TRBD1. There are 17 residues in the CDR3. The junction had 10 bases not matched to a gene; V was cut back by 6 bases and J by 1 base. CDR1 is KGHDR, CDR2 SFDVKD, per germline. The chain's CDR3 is CATSHGGYRGNTGELFF. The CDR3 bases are TGTGCCACCAGTCACGGCGGGTACAGGGGGAACACCGGGGAGCTGTTTTTT.

CDR3 sequence (DNA): TGTGCCAGCAGCCCAACAGGGGACCCGAACACTGAAGCTTTCTTT. Its protein product is CASSPTGDPNTEAFF. The gene calls are TRBV9 and TRBJ1-1, with 7 bases matching TRBD1. Unmatched junction bases numbered 7, after V lost 4 bases and J lost 1 base. The CDR3 covers 15 residues. CDR1 and CDR2 (germline): SGDLS, YYNGEE.

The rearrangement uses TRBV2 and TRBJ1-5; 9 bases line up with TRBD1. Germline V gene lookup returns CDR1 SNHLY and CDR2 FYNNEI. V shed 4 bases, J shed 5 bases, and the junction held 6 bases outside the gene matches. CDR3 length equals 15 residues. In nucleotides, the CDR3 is TGTGCCAGCAGTGGACAGGGGGTTTCGGATCAGCCCCAGCATTTT. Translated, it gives CASSGQGVSDQPQHF.

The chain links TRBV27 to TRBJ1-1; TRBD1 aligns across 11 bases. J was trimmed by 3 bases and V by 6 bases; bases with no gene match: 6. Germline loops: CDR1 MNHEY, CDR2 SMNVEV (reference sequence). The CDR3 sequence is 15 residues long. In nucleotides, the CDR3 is TGTGCCAGCAGACGGGACAGGGGGAGAGACACTGAAGCTTTCTTT. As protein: CASRRDRGRDTEAFF.

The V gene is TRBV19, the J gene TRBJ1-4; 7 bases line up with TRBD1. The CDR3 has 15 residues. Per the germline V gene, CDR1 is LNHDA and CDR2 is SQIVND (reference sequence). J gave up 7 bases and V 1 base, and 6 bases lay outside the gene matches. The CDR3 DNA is TGTGCCAGTAGTATAGTAACAGGGGCTGGTGAAAAACTGTTTTTT. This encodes CASSIVTGAGEKLFF. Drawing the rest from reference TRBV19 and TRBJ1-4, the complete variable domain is DGGITQSPKYLFRKEGQNVTLSCEQNLNHDAMYWYRQDPGQGLRLIYYSQIVNDFQKGDIAEGYSVSREKKESFPLTVTSAQKNPTAFYLCASSIVTGAGEKLFFGSGTQLSVL.

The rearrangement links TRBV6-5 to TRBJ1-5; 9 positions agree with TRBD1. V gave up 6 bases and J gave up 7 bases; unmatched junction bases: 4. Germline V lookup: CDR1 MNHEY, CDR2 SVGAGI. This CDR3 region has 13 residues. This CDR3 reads CASRGQGGQPQHF. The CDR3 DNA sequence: TGTGCCAGCAGGGGACAGGGCGGGCAGCCCCAGCATTTT.

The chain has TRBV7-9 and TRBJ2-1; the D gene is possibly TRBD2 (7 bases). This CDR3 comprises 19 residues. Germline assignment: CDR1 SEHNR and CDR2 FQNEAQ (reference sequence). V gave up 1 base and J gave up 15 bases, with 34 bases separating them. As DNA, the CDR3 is TGTGCCAGCAGCTTAGGGGCGGGGGCCTTATCCACTACAATGAGTGACGCGTTCTTC. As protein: CASSLGAGALSTTMSDAFF.

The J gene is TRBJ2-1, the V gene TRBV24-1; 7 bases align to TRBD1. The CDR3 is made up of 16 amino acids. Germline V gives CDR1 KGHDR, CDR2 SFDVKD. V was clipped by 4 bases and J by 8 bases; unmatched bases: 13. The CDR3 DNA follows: TGTGCCACCAGTGAAAGGACAGGAGCCCCTAGGGATGAGCAGTTCTTC. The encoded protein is CATSERTGAPRDEQFF.

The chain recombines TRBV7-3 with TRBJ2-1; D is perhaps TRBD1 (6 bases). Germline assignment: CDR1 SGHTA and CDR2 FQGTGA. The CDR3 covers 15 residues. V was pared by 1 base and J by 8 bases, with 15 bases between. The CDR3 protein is CASSLKVSGVDEQFF. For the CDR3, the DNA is TGTGCCAGCAGCTTAAAGGTGTCAGGGGTGGATGAGCAGTTCTTC.

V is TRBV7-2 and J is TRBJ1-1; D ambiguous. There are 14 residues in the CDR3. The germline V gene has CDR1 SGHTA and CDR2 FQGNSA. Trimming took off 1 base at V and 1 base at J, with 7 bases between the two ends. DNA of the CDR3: TGTGCCAGCAGCTTAGGGGCAGGGAACACTGAAGCTTTCTTT. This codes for CASSLGAGNTEAFF.

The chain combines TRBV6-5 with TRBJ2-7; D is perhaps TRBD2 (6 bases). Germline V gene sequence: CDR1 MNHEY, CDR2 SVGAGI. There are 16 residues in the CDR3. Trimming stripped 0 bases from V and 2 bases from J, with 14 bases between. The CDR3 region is CASSYSITGRTYEQYF. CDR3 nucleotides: TGTGCCAGCAGTTACTCGATTACGGGGAGGACCTACGAGCAGTACTTC.

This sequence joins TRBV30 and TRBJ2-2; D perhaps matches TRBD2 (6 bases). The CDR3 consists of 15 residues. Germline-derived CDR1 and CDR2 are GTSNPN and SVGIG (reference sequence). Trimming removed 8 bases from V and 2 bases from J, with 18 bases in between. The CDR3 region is CATPARAGNTGELFF. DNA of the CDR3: TGTGCCACACCAGCGCGTGCGGGAAACACCGGGGAGCTGTTTTTT.

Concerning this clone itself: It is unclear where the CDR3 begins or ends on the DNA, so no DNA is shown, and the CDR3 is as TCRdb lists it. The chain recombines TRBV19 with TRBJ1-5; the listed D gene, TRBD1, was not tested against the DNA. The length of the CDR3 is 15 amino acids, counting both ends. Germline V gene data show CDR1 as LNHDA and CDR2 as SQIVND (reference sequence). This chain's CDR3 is CASSISVHSNQPQHF.

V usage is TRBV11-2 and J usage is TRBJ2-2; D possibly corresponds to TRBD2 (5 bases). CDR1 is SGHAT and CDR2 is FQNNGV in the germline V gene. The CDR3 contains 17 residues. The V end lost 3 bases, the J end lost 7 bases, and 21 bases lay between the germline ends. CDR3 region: CASSFLGSGIRFGELFF. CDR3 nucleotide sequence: TGTGCCAGCAGCTTTTTAGGGTCGGGAATTCGCTTCGGGGAGCTGTTTTTT.

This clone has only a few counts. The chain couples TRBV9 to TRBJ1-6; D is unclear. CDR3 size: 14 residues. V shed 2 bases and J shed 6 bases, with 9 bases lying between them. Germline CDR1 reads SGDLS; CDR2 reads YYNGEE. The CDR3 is CASSVSSLNSPLHF. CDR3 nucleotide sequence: TGTGCCAGCAGCGTTAGCTCCCTTAATTCACCCCTCCACTTT.

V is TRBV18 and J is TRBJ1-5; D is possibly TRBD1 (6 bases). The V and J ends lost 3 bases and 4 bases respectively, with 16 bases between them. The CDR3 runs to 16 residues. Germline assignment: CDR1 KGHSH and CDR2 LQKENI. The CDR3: CASSPPQGLGNQPQHF. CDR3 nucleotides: TGTGCCAGCTCACCCCCCCAGGGGTTGGGGAATCAGCCCCAGCATTTT.

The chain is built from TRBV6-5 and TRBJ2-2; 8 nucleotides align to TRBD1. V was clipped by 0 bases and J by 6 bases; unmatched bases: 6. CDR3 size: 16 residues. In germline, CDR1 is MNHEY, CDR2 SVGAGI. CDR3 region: CASSYSKGRGPGELFF. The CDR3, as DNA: TGTGCCAGCAGTTACTCGAAGGGCAGGGGGCCCGGGGAGCTGTTTTTT.

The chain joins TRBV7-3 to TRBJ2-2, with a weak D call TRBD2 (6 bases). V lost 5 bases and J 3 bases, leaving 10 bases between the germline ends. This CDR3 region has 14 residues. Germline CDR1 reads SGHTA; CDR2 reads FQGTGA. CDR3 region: CASSRGIYTGELFF. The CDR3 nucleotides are TGTGCCAGCAGCCGGGGGATCTACACCGGGGAGCTGTTTTTT.

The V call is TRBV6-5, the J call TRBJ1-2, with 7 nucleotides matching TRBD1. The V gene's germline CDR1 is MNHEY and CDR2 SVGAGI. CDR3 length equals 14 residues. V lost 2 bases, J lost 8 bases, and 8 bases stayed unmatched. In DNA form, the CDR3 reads TGTGCCAGCAGTTACACTGAGACAGGGCACGGCTACACCTTC. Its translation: CASSYTETGHGYTF.

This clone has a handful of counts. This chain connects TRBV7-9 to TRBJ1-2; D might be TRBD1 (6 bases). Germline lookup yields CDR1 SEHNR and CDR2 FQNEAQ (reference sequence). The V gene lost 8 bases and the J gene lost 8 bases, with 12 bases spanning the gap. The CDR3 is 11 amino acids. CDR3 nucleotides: TGTGCCAGCGCGGGGGCGGGAGGCTACACCTTC. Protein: CASAGAGGYTF.

CDR3 nucleotides: TGTGCCAGTAGTATTGGGTCGGCGGGCCTTAATGAAAAACTGTTTTTT. This gives the protein CASSIGSAGLNEKLFF. This chain links TRBV19 with TRBJ1-4, with D unresolved. The CDR3 has 16 residues. Per the germline V gene, CDR1 is LNHDA and CDR2 is SQIVND (reference sequence). The V and J ends lost 3 bases and 4 bases respectively, with 15 bases between them.

CDR3 amino acids: CASTEGRNTEAFF. CDR3 in DNA: TGTGCCAGCACGGAGGGGCGGAACACTGAAGCTTTCTTT. The J gene is TRBJ1-1, the V gene TRBV18; a weak D match, TRBD1 (5 bases). Germline CDR1 reads KGHSH; CDR2 reads LQKENI. This CDR3 comprises 13 residues. The V gene lost 8 bases and the J gene lost 1 base, with 11 bases spanning the gap. Combining the CDR3 with reference TRBV18 and TRBJ1-1 gives the whole variable domain NAGVMQNPRHLVRRRGQEARLRCSPMKGHSHVYWYRQLPEEGLKFMVYLQKENIIDESGMPKERFSAEFPKEGPSILRIQQVVRGDSAAYFCASTEGRNTEAFFGQGTRLTVV.

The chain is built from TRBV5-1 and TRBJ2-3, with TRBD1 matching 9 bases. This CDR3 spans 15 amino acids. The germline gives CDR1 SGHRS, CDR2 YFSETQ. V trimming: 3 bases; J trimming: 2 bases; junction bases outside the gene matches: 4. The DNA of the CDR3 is TGCGCCAGCAGCTCAGGACAGGGGACCACAGATACGCAGTATTTT. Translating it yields CASSSGQGTTDTQYF.

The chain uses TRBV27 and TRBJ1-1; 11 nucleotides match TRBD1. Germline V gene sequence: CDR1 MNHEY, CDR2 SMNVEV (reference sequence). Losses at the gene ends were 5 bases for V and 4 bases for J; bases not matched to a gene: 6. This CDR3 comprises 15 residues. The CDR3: CASSPWTGGGTEAFF. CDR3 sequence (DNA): TGTGCCAGCAGTCCCTGGACAGGGGGCGGCACTGAAGCTTTCTTT.